This entry concerns a single T cell receptor beta chain. This clone was recorded a few times. The antigen it recognizes is unknown. No much larger clone is present one base from it, and per-base qualities are unavailable. The data belong to a study of T cell changes during pregnancy in multiple sclerosis (dated by TCRdb to between 2018 and 2020). Concerning the study at large: In women with multiple sclerosis, the researchers looked at how the T cell repertoire shifted as pregnancy progressed.

Library preparation used the immunoSEQ multiplex PCR assay. Held by TCRdb, this immuneACCESS table contains in-frame sequences only and omits some clones. Under half of the omission traces to an unresolved V gene where checked; the cause of the rest is unknown. This sample is represented by 70,000 or so clones; roughly 91% of them were singletons. The ten largest clones take up 0.55% to 0.85% of the sample. Sample: peripheral blood, taken in the third trimester of pregnancy. The clonotype originates from a female donor in good health, enrolled as a control in a pregnancy study.

The DNA reads TGTGCCAGCCGTTCTGGCTCTTATGGCTACACCTTC. The translation is CASRSGSYGYTF. This chain is built from TRBV2 and TRBJ1-2, with the identity of the D gene unclear. V lost 8 bases and J lost 5 bases; the stretch between them is 12 bases long. From a lookup of the germline V gene, CDR1 and CDR2 are SNHLY and FYNNEI. The CDR3 runs 12 amino acids, cysteine and phenylalanine included. The entry retains the CDR3 DNA only, 36 bases that are in frame from base 1.